These T cell receptor beta chains were read from a single sample in a study of CD8+CD57+ T cells in acquired aplastic anemia. Each CDR3 protein gets one entry after TCRdb re-called the reads with MiXCR. Of 150,000 to 200,000 distinct CDR3 sequences listed, 64% are singletons. The source material was sorted CD4+, CD8+, or CD8+CD57+ T cells (not recorded which) from PBMCs. Source of these receptors: a human donor with severe aplastic anemia or a healthy control (not recorded which). CDR3s include the opening cysteine and the closing phenylalanine or tryptophan. D genes are given only for firm matches. A clone size is listed for some rows: how often the clone was seen (once, few, many), or a class if it is expanded.

TRBV5-4	TRBJ2-7	many	TRBD1	TGTGCCAGCAGCCCCGGACAGGGGTCCTCCTACGAGCAGTACTTC	CASSPGQGSSYEQYF
TRBV6-1	TRBJ2-7	many	TRBD1	TGTGCCAGCAGTGGACAGGGCCTTTCCTACGAGCAGTACTTC	CASSGQGLSYEQYF
TRBV20-1	TRBJ1-1	-	-	TGCAGTGCTAGAATTGGCGGAAATTTGAACACTGAAGCTTTCTTT	CSARIGGNLNTEAFF
TRBV24-1	TRBJ2-5	-	-	TGTGCCACCAGTCGAGGGACCCCGGGGGCAGAGACCCAGTACTTC	CATSRGTPGAETQYF
TRBV19	TRBJ1-6	-	-	TGTGCCAGTAGGCCGGGCCTCAATTCACCCCTCCACTTT	CASRPGLNSPLHF
TRBV30	TRBJ1-2	few	-	TGTGCCTGGGGGGCGGGGGGCAGCCATGGCTACACCTTC	CAWGAGGSHGYTF
TRBV14	TRBJ2-3	-	TRBD2	TGTGCCAGCACCGCGAGCGGGGGCGCCCCGCAGTATTTT	CASTASGGAPQYF
TRBV24-1	TRBJ2-1	-	TRBD2	TGTGCCACCGTAGCGGGAGGGCCCTACAATGAGCAGTTCTTC	CATVAGGPYNEQFF
TRBV20-1	TRBJ1-4	-	-	TGCAGTGCTAGAGATCCCAGGGATGAAAAACTGTTTTTT	CSARDPRDEKLFF
TRBV4-2	TRBJ1-5	many	-	TGTGCCAGCAGCCAAGATATGGGGTATCAGCCCCAGCATTTT	CASSQDMGYQPQHF
TRBV20-1	TRBJ2-7	-	-	TGCAGTGCTAGACCATTCCGACAGGTTACCTACGAGCAGTACTTC	CSARPFRQVTYEQYF
TRBV7-9	TRBJ2-4	-	TRBD1	TGTGCCAGCAGCACCGGGACAGCCGGTGAGGGGTACTTC	CASSTGTAGEGYF
TRBV6-6	TRBJ1-4	-	TRBD1	TGTGCCAGCAGCTCGGACAGGGGGGTAACTAATGAAAAACTGTTTTTT	CASSSDRGVTNEKLFF
TRBV25-1	TRBJ1-1	-	-	TGTGCCAGCAGTGACTCGGACGGCAGGAACACTGAAGCTTTCTTT	CASSDSDGRNTEAFF
TRBV9	TRBJ1-1	many	-	TGTGCCAGCAGCGCTATTAACACTGAAGCTTTCTTT	CASSAINTEAFF
TRBV20-1	TRBJ2-5	-	-	TGCAGTGCTAGGGTGGGTGAAGAGACCCAGTACTTC	CSARVGEETQYF
TRBV13	TRBJ2-1	many	TRBD2	TGTGCCAGCAGCGAAGGACTAGGGAGCTCCTACAATGAGCAGTTCTTC	CASSEGLGSSYNEQFF
TRBV10-3	TRBJ2-1	many	-	TGTGCCATCAGTGAAGGGGCCCCCTACAATGAGCAGTTCTTC	CAISEGAPYNEQFF
TRBV9	TRBJ1-1	many	-	TGTGCCAGCAGCGTAGGGGACAACACTGAAGCTTTCTTT	CASSVGDNTEAFF
TRBV9	TRBJ2-7	few	-	TGTGCCAGCAGCGTTGGGGGAAGCTCCTACGAGCAGTACTTC	CASSVGGSSYEQYF
TRBV5-1	TRBJ1-5	-	-	TGCGCCAGCAGCCTCGACGGGGGGGACTATCAGCCCCAGCATTTT	CASSLDGGDYQPQHF
TRBV12-3/TRBV12-4	TRBJ2-5	-	TRBD1	TGTGCCAGCAGTCCCCGCAGGGGACAGGAAGAAGAGACCCAGTACTTC	CASSPRRGQEEETQYF
TRBV7-9	TRBJ1-4	-	-	TGTGCCAGCAGCTTATTGCAGGGTGACGATGAAAAACTGTTTTTT	CASSLLQGDDEKLFF
TRBV7-9	TRBJ2-4	-	-	TGTGCCAGCAGCTTAACAGGGAGGAACATTCAGTACTTC	CASSLTGRNIQYF
TRBV20-1	TRBJ2-7	-	-	TGCAGTGCTCCCCAAAGCCCCAAATACTCCTACGAGCAGTACTTC	CSAPQSPKYSYEQYF
TRBV5-1	TRBJ1-4	-	-	TGCGCCAGCAGCTTGGCTAAGTATATTCCTGAAAAACTGTTTTTT	CASSLAKYIPEKLFF
TRBV20-1	TRBJ2-3	few	TRBD2	TGCAGTGCTCCTGGAGCGGGGGGGCGGACAGATACGCAGTATTTT	CSAPGAGGRTDTQYF
TRBV7-9	TRBJ2-7	many	-	TGTGCCAGCGGACCGTCCGGACCCGAGCAGTACTTC	CASGPSGPEQYF
TRBV19	TRBJ2-2	-	-	TGTGCCAGTAACGGTCTAAACACCGGGGAGCTGTTTTTT	CASNGLNTGELFF
TRBV5-1	TRBJ1-1	few	TRBD1	TGCGCCAGCAGCTTGGAAGGGGGACAGGGGGCGTCTTTT	CASSLEGGQGASF
TRBV7-9	TRBJ1-5	-	-	TGTGCCAGCAGCTTAGGGTCCGGACCTGGCAATCAGCCCCAGCATTTT	CASSLGSGPGNQPQHF
TRBV24-1	TRBJ1-2	few	TRBD1	TGTGCCACCAGTGATAGACAACCGGGACAGGGTTATGGCTACACCTTC	CATSDRQPGQGYGYTF
TRBV20-1	TRBJ1-6	-	-	TGCAGTGCAAGGACAGCTAGCCTCGACGGACCCCTCCACTTT	CSARTASLDGPLHF
TRBV3-1	TRBJ2-7	-	TRBD1	TGTGCCAGCAGCCATAGTGCAGGGGGTAACTACGAGCAGTACTTC	CASSHSAGGNYEQYF
TRBV10-3	TRBJ1-2	-	TRBD1	TGTGCCAGCAGTTACCTCGGGACAGGGGATGGTGGCTACACCTTC	CASSYLGTGDGGYTF
TRBV6-5	TRBJ2-7	-	-	TGTGCCAGCAGCGGCGGGGCGCTAAGCTCCTACGAGCAGTACTTC	CASSGGALSSYEQYF
TRBV20-1	TRBJ1-2	-	TRBD1	TGCAGTGCTAGAGATCAGGGGGCGGGGGGCTACACCTTC	CSARDQGAGGYTF
TRBV6-5	TRBJ2-1	many	TRBD1	TGTGCCAGCAGATCCCGACAGGGGTGGAATGAGCAGTTCTTC	CASRSRQGWNEQFF
TRBV20-1	TRBJ2-3	-	-	TGCAGTGCTAGAAAGGGGGGTACGCAGTATTTT	CSARKGGTQYF
TRBV7-2	TRBJ1-6	many	-	TGTGCCAGCAGCTTATTAGGCCCAGGGAGCAATTCACCCCTCCACTTT	CASSLLGPGSNSPLHF
TRBV7-9	TRBJ2-7	few	-	TGTGCCAGCAGCGCCGGGGCCTACGAGCAGTACTTC	CASSAGAYEQYF
TRBV20-1	TRBJ1-6	-	TRBD1	TGCAGCGCTGCAGGGGGGGTATATAATTCACCCCTCCACTTT	CSAAGGVYNSPLHF
TRBV12-3/TRBV12-4	TRBJ2-5	-	-	TGTGCTAGTGGTGATAAGGACAGAACGGGAGAGACCCAGTACTTC	CASGDKDRTGETQYF
TRBV14	TRBJ2-5	many	-	TGTGCCAGCAGGCCCATAGGTGGAGAGACCCAGTACTTC	CASRPIGGETQYF
TRBV7-3	TRBJ1-1	-	-	TGTGCCAGCAGCTCCACGAACACTGAAGCTTTCTTT	CASSSTNTEAFF